This is a list of T cell receptor beta chains from one sample in a study of cytomegalovirus exposure and HLA in healthy donors. Assay: immunoSEQ multiplex PCR; the TCRdb copy retains only in-frame clones and omits some. The table lists some 120,000 clones, more than 75% of them singletons. Material: PBMCs. Receptors originate from a young man in good health and CMV-seronegative. Each CDR3 is given without its conserved first and last residue. The D gene is left open where the match is weak.

>TRBD2|TRBV13|TRBJ2-3
ASNWRGGTDTQY
>NA|TRBV5-4|TRBJ2-7
ASSISQGVISYEQY
>NA|TRBV6-5|TRBJ1-2
ASSYSRQGYGYT
>TRBD1|TRBV27|TRBJ1-2
ASKLQGAQDGYT
>TRBD1|TRBV5-1|TRBJ2-6
ASSRDRGSSGANVLT
>NA|TRBV9|TRBJ1-1
ASSVGGGDEAF
>TRBD2|TRBV27|TRBJ2-3
ASSFAAAGGPRDTQY
>TRBD1|TRBV15|TRBJ1-2
ATSRAPGGQYGYT
>TRBD2|TRBV29-1|TRBJ2-3
SARLSGGPNTQY
>NA|TRBV7-9|TRBJ2-7
ASTPGGPLSYEQY
>TRBD1|TRBV6-5|TRBJ1-5
ASSYYRGREQPQH
>NA|TRBV5-4|TRBJ1-2
ASSLAGVYNYGYT
>TRBD1|TRBV4-3|TRBJ1-2
ASSQARTGPNYGYT
>NA|TRBV7-9|TRBJ2-7
ASSLDSLFSRQY
>NA|TRBV5-1|TRBJ1-1
ASSLGRLTNTEAF
>TRBD1|TRBV10-3|TRBJ1-1
AASWGQGSSRAF
>TRBD1|TRBV19|TRBJ2-3
ASRYSTGGTDTQY
>TRBD1|TRBV6-5|TRBJ2-2
ASRSGTGNTGELF
>TRBD1|TRBV19|TRBJ1-2
ASSQSPGQLGGGGYT
>TRBD1|TRBV5-1|TRBJ2-2
ASSFEQGARATGELF
>NA|TRBV6-5|TRBJ2-7
ASSYLLAEPYEQY
>NA|TRBV6-1|TRBJ1-1
ASSEWGRGNTEAF
>TRBD2|TRBV13|TRBJ2-2
ASSLPGGSANTGELF
>NA|TRBV6-6|TRBJ2-2
ASRTGSLTGELF
>TRBD2|TRBV12-5|TRBJ2-3
ASGLSRSGGARADTQY
>TRBD1|TRBV5-4|TRBJ1-2
ASSGGTDYGYT
>NA|TRBV2|TRBJ2-1
ASREVGSYNEQF
>NA|TRBV7-6|TRBJ1-5
ASSLGGASYQPQH
>NA|TRBV13|TRBJ1-5
ASSVRDQPQH
>TRBD1|TRBV4-2|TRBJ1-6
ASSQDGTGSSPLH
>TRBD1|TRBV19|TRBJ1-4
ASSIRGPNEKLF
>TRBD2|TRBV9|TRBJ2-3
ASSPDGLADSTDTQY
>TRBD2|TRBV5-1|TRBJ2-5
ASSPRTSGATGGETQY
>TRBD1|TRBV5-1|TRBJ1-2
ASSEGGTGPPLEGYT
>TRBD1|TRBV2|TRBJ2-2
ASSEAGTVTGELF
>TRBD1|TRBV5-4|TRBJ1-2
ASSLGGTGVTRGGYT
>TRBD1|TRBV9|TRBJ1-2
ASSVGTGADGYT
>NA|TRBV6-1|TRBJ1-1
ASSSSPEAF